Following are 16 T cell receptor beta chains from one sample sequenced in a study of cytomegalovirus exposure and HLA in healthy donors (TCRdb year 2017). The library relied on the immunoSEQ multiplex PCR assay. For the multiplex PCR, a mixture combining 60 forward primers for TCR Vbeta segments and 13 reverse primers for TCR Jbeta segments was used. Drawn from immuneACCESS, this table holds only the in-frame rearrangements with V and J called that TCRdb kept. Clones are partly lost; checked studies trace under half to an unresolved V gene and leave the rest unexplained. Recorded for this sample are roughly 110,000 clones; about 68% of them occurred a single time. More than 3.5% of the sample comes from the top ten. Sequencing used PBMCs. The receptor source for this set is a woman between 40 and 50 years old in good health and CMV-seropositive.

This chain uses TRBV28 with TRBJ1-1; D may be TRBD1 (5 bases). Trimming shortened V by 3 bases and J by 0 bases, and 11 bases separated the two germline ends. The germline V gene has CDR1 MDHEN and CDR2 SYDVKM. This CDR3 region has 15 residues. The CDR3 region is CASSFRAGMNTEAFF. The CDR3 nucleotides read TGTGCCAGCAGTTTTCGGGCAGGGATGAACACTGAAGCTTTCTTT.

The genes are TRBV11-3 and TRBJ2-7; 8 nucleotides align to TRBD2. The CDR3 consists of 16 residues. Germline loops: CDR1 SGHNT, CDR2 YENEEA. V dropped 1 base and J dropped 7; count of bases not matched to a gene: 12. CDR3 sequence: CASSLGLSGNLGEQYF. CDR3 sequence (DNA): TGTGCCAGCAGCTTAGGCCTTAGCGGGAACCTGGGTGAGCAGTACTTC.

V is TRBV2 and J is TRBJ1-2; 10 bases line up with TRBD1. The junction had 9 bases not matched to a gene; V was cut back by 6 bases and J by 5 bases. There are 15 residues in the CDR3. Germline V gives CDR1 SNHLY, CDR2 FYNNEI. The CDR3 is CASRADRGQWYGYTF. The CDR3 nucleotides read TGTGCCAGCAGAGCCGACAGGGGGCAGTGGTATGGCTACACCTTC.

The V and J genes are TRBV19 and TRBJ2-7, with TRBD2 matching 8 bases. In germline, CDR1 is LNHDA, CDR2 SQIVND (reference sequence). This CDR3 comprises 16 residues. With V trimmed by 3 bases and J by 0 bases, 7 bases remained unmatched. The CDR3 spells CASSILGGASSYEQYF. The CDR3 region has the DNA TGTGCCAGTAGTATCCTCGGGGGGGCTAGCTCCTACGAGCAGTACTTC. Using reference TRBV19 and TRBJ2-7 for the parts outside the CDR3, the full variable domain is DGGITQSPKYLFRKEGQNVTLSCEQNLNHDAMYWYRQDPGQGLRLIYYSQIVNDFQKGDIAEGYSVSREKKESFPLTVTSAQKNPTAFYLCASSILGGASSYEQYFGPGTRLTVT.

The CDR3 DNA follows: TGTGCCAGCAGCTTTTGGAGTTCTACTGGAAACACCATATATTTT. As protein: CASSFWSSTGNTIYF. The genes are TRBV5-5 and TRBJ1-3; no firm D call. The CDR3 length is 15 residues. Germline values: CDR1 SGHKS, CDR2 YYEKEE (reference sequence). The V end lost 2 bases, the J end lost 2 bases, and 11 bases lay between the germline ends.

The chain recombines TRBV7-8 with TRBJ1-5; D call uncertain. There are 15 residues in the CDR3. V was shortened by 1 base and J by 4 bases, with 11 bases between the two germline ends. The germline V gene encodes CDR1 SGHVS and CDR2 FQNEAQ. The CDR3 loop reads CASSLDRRPNQPQHF. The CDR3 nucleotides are TGTGCCAGCAGCTTAGACAGAAGACCTAATCAGCCCCAGCATTTT.

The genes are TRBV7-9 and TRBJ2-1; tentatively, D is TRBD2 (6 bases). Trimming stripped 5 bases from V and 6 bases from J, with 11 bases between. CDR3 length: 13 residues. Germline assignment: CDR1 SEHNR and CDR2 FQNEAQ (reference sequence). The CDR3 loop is CASSPWRVNEQFF. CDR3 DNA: TGTGCCAGCAGCCCATGGAGGGTCAATGAGCAGTTCTTC.

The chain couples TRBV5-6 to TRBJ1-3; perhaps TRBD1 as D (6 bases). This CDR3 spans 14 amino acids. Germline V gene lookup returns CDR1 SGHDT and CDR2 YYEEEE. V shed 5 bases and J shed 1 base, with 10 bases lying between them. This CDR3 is CASRLQGSGNTIYF. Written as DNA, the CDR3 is TGTGCCAGCAGGTTACAGGGTTCTGGAAACACCATATATTTT.

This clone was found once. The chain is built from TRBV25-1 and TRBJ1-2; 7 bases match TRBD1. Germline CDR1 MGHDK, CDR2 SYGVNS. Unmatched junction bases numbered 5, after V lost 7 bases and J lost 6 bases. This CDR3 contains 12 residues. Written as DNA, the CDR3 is TGTGCCAGCAAGACAGGGAAAAATGGCTACACCTTC. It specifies CASKTGKNGYTF.

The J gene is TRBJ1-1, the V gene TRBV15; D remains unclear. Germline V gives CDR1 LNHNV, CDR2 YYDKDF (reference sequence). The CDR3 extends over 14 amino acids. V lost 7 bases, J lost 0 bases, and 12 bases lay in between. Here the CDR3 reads CATTLLEMNTEAFF. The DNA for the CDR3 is TGTGCCACCACCTTACTAGAGATGAACACTGAAGCTTTCTTT.

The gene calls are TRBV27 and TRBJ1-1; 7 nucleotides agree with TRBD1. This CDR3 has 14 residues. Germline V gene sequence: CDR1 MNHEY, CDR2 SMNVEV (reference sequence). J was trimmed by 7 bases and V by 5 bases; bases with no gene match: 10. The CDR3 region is CASSAYRGEGEAFF. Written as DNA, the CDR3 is TGTGCCAGCAGTGCCTACAGGGGCGAGGGTGAAGCTTTCTTT.

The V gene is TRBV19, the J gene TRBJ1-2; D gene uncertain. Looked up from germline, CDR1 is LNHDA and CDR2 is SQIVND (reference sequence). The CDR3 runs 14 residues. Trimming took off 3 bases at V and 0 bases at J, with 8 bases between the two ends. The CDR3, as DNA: TGTGCCAGTAGTATGAGGAGAACTAACTATGGCTACACCTTC. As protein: CASSMRRTNYGYTF.

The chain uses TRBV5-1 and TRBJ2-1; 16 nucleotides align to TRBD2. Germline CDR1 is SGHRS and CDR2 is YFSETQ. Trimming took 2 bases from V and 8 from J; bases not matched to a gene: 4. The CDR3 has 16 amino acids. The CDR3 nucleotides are TGCGCCAGCAGCTTCGGGACTAGCGGGAGGGTCTATGAGCAGTTCTTC. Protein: CASSFGTSGRVYEQFF.

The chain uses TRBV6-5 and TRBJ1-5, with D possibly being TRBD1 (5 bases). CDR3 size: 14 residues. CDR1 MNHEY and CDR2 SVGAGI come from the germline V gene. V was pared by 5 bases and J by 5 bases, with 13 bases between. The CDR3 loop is CASSRTGGDQPQHF. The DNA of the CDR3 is TGTGCCAGCAGTCGGACGGGGGGGGATCAGCCCCAGCATTTT.

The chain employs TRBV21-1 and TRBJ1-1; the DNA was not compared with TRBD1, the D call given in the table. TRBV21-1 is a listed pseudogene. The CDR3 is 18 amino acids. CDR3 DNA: TGTGCCAGCAGCCCCCTCGGGGACAATAGTGCCATGAACACTGAAGCTTTCTTT. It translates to CASSPLGDNSAMNTEAFF.

DNA for the CDR3: TGTGCCAGCAGCCCCGGGGACAGGGGGAATCAGCCCCAGCATTTT. As protein: CASSPGDRGNQPQHF. The chain uses TRBV6-5 and TRBJ1-5, with 11 bases that match TRBD1. With 6 bases clipped from V and 4 bases from J, the junction kept 5 bases outside the gene matches. The CDR3 has 15 amino acids. Germline assignment: CDR1 MNHEY and CDR2 SVGAGI.